The TCR beta chain under discussion was sequenced for a study of blood T cells in healthy people across ages. Study-wide results and limits: Donor CMV status, an unknown factor, possibly confounded changes in expanded clonotypes. Strongly correlated with naive T cell percentage was TCR beta diversity.

A J-beta primer mix and a sample-barcoded 5' primer were used in a second PCR of about 7 to 12 cycles. MiXCR, run by TCRdb on the 5' RACE reads, gives a single entry per CDR3 protein. The sample holds around 700,000 distinct CDR3 sequences, roughly 25% seen once. The CDR3 loop spans 14 amino acids. Trimming cost V 0 bases and J 5 bases, with 12 bases left between them. The germline CDR1 and CDR2 sequences are SGHRS and YFSETQ. Concerning this clonotype itself: Its antigen is undetermined.

This same sample was also part of a study on T cells of mothers and their children. As that report states: The M1S primer of the second PCR added sample barcodes and 2-4 random nucleotides.

The sequencing input was blood. V and J are TRBV5-1 and TRBJ2-7; TRBD1 might be the D (5 bases). The clonotype was recovered from a boy aged 5-17 years in good health. Here the CDR3 DNA reads TGCGCCAGCAGCTTGGGTGGGGCTGGCCACGAGCAGTACTTC. This sequence encodes CASSLGGAGHEQYF.